Described below is a single TCR beta chain sequence and its context. Its cognate antigen is unknown. These data come from a study of PD-L1 blockade in urothelial cancer. Study background: Patients went on atezolizumab in about 2014, receiving 1,200 mg intravenously every 3 weeks. When blood samples were assessed, the median T cell count was around 150,000. Study results and caveats: Larger 3-week expansion of tumor-associated blood clones was seen in durable-benefit patients.

With 9 bases clipped from V and 0 bases from J, the junction kept 10 bases outside the gene matches. Germline V gene sequence: CDR1 MDHEN, CDR2 SYDVKM. The CDR3 runs 16 residues. Spiking of synthetic TCR analog templates was performed in each PCR. Sequenced by immunoSEQ multiplex PCR; TCRdb stores in-frame clones only, minus some. The data show 40,000 to 45,000 clones, roughly 85% seen once. Time point described: peripheral blood 6 weeks after treatment start. This material consisted of PBMCs, taken around atezolizumab (anti-PD-L1) treatment. This TCR was recovered from a man aged 55 to 70 with urothelial cancer. The chain has TRBV28 and TRBJ2-1; TRBD2 matches at 8 bases. The CDR3 sequence is CASSGSGAYSYNEQFF. CDR3 coding DNA: TGTGCCAGTTCTGGTAGCGGGGCGTACTCCTACAATGAGCAGTTCTTC.